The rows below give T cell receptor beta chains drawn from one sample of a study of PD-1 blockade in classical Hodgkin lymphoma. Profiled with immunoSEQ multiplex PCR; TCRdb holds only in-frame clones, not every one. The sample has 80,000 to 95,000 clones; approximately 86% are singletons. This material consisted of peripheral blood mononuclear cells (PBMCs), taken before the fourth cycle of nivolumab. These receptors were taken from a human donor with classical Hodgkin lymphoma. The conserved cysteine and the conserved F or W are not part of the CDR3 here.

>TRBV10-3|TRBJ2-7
AISDMNEQY
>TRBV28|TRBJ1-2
ASSDGTGGRGGYT
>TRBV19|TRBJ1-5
ASSMRLDFNQPQH
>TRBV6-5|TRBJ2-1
ASRGVNEQF
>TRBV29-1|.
SVTLGAGGPYEQY
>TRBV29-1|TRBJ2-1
SVGPRGEQF
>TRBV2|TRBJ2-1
ASSGDGGANEQF
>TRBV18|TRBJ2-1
ASSPLAGGQGNEQF
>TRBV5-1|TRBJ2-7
ASSLVATGTYEQY
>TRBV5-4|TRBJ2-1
ASSPPGTLTVNEQF
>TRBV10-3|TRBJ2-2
ASERASPGELF
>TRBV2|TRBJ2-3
ASSDVAGGVTDTQY
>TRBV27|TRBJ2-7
ASSLSEGYEQY
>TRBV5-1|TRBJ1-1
ASSPLTGTEAF
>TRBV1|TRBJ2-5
TSSPPGLARVETQY
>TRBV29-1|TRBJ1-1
SVNGQVNTEAF
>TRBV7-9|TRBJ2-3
ASSSTSGTDTQY
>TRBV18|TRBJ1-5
ASSPMGSGLQPQH
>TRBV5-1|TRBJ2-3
ASSLGLAGSTDTQY
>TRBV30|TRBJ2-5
AYHIAQETQY
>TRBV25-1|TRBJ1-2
ASSEGNWYGYT
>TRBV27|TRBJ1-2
ASSSGTGHYGYT
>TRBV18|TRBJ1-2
ASSPLDRGATMGYT
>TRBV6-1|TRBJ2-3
ASSAHIPGSTDTQY
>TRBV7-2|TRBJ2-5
ASSGTRSETQY
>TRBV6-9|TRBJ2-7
ASSSEREEEISYEQY
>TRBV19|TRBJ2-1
ASSMGQGAVRGF